This T cell receptor (beta chain) was documented in a study of T cells in Graves' hyperthyroidism and ophthalmopathy. Study details: Peripheral blood was collected at initial diagnosis, before any treatment.

General study results and limits: A model of 13 V-J pairs discriminated ophthalmopathy from stable hyperthyroidism.

The study excluded patients with uncontrolled infection, other autoimmune disease, pregnancy or lactation. On the basis of clinical symptoms, serum thyroxine and TRAb, thyroid ultrasound and orbital computed tomography, diagnoses were made. The CDR3 runs to 11 residues. The germline V and J ends were trimmed by 8 bases and 0 bases, with 7 bases remaining between them. Germline CDR1 and CDR2: DFQATT and SNEGSKA (reference sequence). Amplification yielded TCR beta CDR3 regions, with RNA transcripts as the source. First-round RT-PCR of the TCR CDR3 relied on the HTBI primer set. Via MiXCR, TCRdb re-called the multiplex PCR reads, giving one row per CDR3 protein. The sample shows approximately 640,000 distinct CDR3 sequences, about 17% of them seen only once. This clonotype was observed many times. Its specificity is unknown.

Sequenced material: blood. The source of this sequence is a woman aged 30 to 39 with Graves' hyperthyroidism. This chain uses TRBV20-1 with TRBJ2-5; D not resolved. DNA for the CDR3: TGCAGTTCGCAGGACCAAGAGACCCAGTACTTC. The encoded protein is CSSQDQETQYF.